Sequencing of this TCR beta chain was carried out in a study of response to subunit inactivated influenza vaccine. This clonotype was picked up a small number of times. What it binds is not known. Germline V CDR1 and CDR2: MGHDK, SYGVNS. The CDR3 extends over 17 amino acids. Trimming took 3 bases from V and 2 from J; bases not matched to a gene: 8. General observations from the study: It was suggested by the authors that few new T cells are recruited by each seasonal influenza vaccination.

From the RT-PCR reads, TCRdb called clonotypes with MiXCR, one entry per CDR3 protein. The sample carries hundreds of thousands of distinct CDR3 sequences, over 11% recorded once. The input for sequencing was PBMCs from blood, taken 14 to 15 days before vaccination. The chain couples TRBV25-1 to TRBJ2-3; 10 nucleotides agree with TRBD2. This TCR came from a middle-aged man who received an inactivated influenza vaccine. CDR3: CASSDPSSGRVTDTQYF. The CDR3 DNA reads TGTGCCAGCAGTGACCCCTCCAGCGGGAGGGTCACAGATACGCAGTATTTT.